The source of this TCR beta chain is a study of blood T cell repertoires in COVID-19. Study-level background: The United States, Italy and Spain provided the acute and convalescent COVID-19 samples.

Generated by immunoSEQ multiplex PCR, the TCRdb table keeps only in-frame clones and is missing some. The sample records approximately 210,000 clones, less than 90% being singletons. CDR1 SNHLY and CDR2 FYNNEI come from the germline V gene. CDR3 size: 14 residues. V lost 8 bases to trimming and J lost 3 bases, with 14 bases between them. The sample consisted of peripheral blood. The chain links TRBV2 to TRBJ2-1, with no clear D. This TCR derives from a man aged 25 to 45 with active or convalescent COVID-19. The CDR3 loop reads CASRRFEDYNEQFF. Written as DNA, the CDR3 is TGTGCCAGCCGTAGGTTCGAGGACTACAATGAGCAGTTCTTC.